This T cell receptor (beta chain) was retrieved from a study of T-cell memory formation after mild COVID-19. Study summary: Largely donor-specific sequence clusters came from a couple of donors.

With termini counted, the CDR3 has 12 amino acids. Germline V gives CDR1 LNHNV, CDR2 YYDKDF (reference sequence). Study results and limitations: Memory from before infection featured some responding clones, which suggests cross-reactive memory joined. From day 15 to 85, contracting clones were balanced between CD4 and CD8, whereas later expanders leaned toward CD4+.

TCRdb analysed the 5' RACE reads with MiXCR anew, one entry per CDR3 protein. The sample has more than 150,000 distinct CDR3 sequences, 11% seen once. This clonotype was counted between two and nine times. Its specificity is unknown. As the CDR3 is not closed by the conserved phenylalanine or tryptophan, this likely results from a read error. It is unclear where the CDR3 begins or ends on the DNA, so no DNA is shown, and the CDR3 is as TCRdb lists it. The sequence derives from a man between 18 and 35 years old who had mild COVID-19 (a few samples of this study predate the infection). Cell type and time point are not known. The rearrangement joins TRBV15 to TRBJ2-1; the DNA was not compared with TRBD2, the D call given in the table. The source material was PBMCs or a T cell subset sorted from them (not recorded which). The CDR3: CATSRDRGLAVL.